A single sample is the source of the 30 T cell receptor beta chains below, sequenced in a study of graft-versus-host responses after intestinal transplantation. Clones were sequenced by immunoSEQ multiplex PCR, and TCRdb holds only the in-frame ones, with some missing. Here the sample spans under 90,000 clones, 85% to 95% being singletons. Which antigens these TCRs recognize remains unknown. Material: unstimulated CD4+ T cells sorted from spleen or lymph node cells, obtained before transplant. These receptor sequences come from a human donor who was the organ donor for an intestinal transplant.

For the CDR3, the DNA is TGTGCCAGCAGCTGGACTAAAGATACGCAGTATTTT. This encodes CASSWTKDTQYF. The J gene is TRBJ2-3, the V gene TRBV5-6, with a tentative D call TRBD2 (6 bases). The ends were cut back, 3 bases at V and 5 bases at J, with 7 bases in the middle. Germline V gene sequence: CDR1 SGHDT, CDR2 YYEEEE. The CDR3 is 12 amino acids.

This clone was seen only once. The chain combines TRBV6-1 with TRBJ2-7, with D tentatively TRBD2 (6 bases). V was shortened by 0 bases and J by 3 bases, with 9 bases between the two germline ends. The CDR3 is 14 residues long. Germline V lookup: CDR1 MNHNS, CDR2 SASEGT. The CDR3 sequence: CASSEARRDYEQYF. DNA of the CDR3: TGTGCCAGCAGTGAAGCACGGAGGGACTACGAGCAGTACTTC.

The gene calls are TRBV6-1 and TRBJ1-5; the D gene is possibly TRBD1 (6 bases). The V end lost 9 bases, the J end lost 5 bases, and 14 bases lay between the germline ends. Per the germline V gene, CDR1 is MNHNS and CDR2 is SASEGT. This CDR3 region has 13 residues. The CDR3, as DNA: TGTGCCAGTAATCTACAGGGAGATCAGCCCCAGCATTTT. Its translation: CASNLQGDQPQHF.

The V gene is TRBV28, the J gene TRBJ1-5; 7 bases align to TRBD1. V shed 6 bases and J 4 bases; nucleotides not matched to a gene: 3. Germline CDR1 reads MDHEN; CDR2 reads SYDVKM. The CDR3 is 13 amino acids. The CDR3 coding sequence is TGTGCCAGCAGCGGACAGGTTAATCAGCCCCAGCATTTT. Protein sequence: CASSGQVNQPQHF.

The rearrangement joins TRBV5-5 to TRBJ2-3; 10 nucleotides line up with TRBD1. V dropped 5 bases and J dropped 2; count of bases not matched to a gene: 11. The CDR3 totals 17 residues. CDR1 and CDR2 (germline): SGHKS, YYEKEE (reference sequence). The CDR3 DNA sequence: TGTGCCAGCAGGTCCATTCCGGGACAGGGGTACACAGATACGCAGTATTTT. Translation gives CASRSIPGQGYTDTQYF.

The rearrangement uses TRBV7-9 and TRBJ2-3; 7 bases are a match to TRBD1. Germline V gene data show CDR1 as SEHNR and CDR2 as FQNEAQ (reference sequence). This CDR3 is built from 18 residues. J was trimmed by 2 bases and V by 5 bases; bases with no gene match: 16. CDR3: CASSTPSWGQRTTDTQYF. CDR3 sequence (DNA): TGTGCCAGCAGCACCCCCTCGTGGGGACAGAGGACCACAGATACGCAGTATTTT.

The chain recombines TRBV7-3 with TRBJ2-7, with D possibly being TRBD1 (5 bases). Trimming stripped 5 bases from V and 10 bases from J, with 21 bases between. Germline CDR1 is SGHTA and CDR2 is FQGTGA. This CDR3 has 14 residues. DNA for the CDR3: TGTGCCAGCAGCGTTACAGGACCTAGTAGTCCCCAGTACTTC. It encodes CASSVTGPSSPQYF.

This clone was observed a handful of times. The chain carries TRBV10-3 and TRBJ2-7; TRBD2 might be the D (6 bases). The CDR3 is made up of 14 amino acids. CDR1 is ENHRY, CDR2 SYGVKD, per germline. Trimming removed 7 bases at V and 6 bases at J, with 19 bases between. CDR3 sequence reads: CAINSGWASSEQYF. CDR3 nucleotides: TGTGCCATCAATAGCGGTTGGGCGTCGAGCGAGCAGTACTTC.

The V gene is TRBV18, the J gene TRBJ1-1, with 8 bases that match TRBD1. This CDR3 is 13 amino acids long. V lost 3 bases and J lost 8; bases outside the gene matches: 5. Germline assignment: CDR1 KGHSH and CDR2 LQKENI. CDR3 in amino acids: CASSPSTGGEAFF. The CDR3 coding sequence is TGTGCCAGCTCACCCTCAACAGGGGGAGAAGCTTTCTTT.

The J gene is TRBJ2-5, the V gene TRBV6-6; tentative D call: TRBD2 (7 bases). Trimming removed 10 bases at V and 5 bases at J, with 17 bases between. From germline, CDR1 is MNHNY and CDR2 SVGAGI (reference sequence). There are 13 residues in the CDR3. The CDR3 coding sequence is TGTGCCACTCGTAGGGGGGAGGGCGAGACCCAGTACTTC. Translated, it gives CATRRGEGETQYF.

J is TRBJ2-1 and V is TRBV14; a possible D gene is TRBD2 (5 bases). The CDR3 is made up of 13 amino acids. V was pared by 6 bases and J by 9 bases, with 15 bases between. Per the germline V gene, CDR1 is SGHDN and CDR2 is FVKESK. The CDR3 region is CASSQTNSGEQFF. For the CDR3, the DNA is TGTGCCAGCAGTCAGACTAATTCCGGTGAGCAGTTCTTC.

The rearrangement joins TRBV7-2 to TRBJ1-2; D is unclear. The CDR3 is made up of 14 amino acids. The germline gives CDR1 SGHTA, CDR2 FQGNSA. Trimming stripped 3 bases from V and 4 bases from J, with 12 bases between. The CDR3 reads CASSFMEGSYGYTF. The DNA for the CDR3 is TGTGCCAGCAGCTTCATGGAGGGTAGCTATGGCTACACCTTC.

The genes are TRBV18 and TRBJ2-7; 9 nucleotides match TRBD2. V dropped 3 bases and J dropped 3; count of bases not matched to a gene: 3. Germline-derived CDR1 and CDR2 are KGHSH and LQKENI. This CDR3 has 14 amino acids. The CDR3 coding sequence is TGTGCCAGCTCACCTGCTAGCGGGGACTACGAGCAGTACTTC. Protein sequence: CASSPASGDYEQYF.

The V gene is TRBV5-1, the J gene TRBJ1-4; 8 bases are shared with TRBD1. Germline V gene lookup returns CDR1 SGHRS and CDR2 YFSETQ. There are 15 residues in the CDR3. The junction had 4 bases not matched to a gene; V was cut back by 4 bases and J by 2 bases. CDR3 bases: TGCGCCAGCAGCAAAAGACAGGGGACTAATGAAAAACTGTTTTTT. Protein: CASSKRQGTNEKLFF.

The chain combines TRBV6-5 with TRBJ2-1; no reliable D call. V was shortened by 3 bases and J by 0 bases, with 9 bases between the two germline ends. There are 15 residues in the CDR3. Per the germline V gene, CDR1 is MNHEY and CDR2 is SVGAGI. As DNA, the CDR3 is TGTGCCAGCAGTTATATCGGTAGCTCCTACAATGAGCAGTTCTTC. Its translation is CASSYIGSSYNEQFF.

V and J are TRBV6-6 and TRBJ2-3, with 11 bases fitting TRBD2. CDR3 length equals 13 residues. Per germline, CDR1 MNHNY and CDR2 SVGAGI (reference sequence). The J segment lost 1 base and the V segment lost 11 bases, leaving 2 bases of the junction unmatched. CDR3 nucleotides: TGTGCCTATAGCGGGGGGGGCACAGATACGCAGTATTTT. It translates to CAYSGGGTDTQYF.

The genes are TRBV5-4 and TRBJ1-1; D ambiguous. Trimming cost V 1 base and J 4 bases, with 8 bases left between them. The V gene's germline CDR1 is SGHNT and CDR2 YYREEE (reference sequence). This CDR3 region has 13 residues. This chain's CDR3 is CASSLMSVTEAFF. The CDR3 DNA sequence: TGTGCCAGCAGCTTGATGAGTGTCACTGAAGCTTTCTTT.

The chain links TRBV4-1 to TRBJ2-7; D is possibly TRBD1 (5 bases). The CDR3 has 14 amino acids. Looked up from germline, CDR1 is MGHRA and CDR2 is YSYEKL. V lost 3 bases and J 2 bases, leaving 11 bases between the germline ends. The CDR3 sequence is CASSHDLRAYEQYF. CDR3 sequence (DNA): TGCGCCAGCAGCCACGATCTCAGGGCCTACGAGCAGTACTTC.

In nucleotides, the CDR3 is TGTGCCAGCAGCCGCTGGGGGGGACCCTACAATGAGCAGTTCTTC. It specifies CASSRWGGPYNEQFF. V is TRBV5-4 and J is TRBJ2-1; 7 positions match TRBD2. The J segment lost 2 bases and the V segment lost 4 bases, leaving 6 bases of the junction unmatched. The germline gives CDR1 SGHNT, CDR2 YYREEE (reference sequence). The CDR3 runs to 15 residues.

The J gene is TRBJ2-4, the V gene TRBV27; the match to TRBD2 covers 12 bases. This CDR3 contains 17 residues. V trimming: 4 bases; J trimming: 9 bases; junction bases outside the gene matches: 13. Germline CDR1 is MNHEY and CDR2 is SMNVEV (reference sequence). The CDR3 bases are TGTGCCAGCAGTTCCACCCCTAGCGGGAGGGCGCTCGGCATTCAGTACTTC. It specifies CASSSTPSGRALGIQYF.

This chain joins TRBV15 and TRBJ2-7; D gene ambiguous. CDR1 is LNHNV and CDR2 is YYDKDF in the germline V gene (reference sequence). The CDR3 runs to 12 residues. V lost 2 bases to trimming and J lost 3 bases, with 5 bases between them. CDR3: CATSRLSYEQYF. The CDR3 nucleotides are TGTGCCACCAGCAGACTTAGCTACGAGCAGTACTTC.

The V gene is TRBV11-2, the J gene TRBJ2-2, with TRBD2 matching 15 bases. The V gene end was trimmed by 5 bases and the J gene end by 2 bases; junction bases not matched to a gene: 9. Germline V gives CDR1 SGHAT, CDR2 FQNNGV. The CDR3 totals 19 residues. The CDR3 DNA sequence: TGTGCCAGCAGCCCACGCCCGGGACTAGCGGGGGGAAACACCGGGGAGCTGTTTTTT. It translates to CASSPRPGLAGGNTGELFF.

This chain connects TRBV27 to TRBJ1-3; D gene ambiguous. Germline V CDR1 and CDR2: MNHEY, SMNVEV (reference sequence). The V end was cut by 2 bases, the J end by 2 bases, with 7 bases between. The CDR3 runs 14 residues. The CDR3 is CASSLRGTGNTIYF. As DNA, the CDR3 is TGTGCCAGCAGTTTACGAGGGACTGGAAACACCATATATTTT.

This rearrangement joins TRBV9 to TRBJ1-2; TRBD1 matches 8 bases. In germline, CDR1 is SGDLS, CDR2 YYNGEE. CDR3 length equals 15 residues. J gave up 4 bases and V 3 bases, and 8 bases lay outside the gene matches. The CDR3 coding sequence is TGTGCCAGCAGCGCGCAGACAGGGGTGGGCTATGGCTACACCTTC. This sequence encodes CASSAQTGVGYGYTF.

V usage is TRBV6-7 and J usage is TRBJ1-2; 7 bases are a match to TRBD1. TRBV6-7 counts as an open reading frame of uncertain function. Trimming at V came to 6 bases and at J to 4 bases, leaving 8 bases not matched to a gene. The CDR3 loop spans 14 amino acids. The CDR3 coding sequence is TGTGCCAGCAGCCTGACAGGGTCGGGCTATGGCTACACCTTC. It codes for CASSLTGSGYGYTF.

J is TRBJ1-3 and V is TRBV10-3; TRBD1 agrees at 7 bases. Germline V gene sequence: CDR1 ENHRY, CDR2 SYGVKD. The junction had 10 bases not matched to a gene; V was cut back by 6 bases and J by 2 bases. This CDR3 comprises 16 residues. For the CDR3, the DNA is TGTGCCATCAGCTCCCCCGACAGGGCCACTGGAAACACCATATATTTT. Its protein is CAISSPDRATGNTIYF.

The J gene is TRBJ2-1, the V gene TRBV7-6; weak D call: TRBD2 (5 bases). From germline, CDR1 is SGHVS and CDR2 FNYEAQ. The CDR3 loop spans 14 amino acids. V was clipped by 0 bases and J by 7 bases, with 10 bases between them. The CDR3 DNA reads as TGTGCCAGCAGCTTAGCGGGAGTCTTAAATGAGCAGTTCTTC. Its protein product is CASSLAGVLNEQFF. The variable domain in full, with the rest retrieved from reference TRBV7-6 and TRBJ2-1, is GAGVSQSPRYKVTKRGQDVALRCDPISGHVSLYWYRQALGQGPEFLTYFNYEAQQDKSGLPNDRFSAERPEGSISTLTIQRTEQRDSAMYRCASSLAGVLNEQFFGPGTRLTVL.

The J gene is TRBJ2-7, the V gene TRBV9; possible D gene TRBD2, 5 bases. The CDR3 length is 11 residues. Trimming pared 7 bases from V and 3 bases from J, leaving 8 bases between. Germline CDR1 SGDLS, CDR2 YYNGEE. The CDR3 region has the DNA TGTGCCAGCGGGAGAGGCTACGAGCAGTACTTC. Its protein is CASGRGYEQYF.

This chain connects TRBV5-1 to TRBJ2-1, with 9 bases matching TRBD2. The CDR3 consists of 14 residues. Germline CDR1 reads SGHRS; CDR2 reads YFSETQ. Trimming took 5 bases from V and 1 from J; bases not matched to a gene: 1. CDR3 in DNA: TGCGCCAGCAGGGCGGGAGGGTCCTACAATGAGCAGTTCTTC. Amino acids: CASRAGGSYNEQFF.

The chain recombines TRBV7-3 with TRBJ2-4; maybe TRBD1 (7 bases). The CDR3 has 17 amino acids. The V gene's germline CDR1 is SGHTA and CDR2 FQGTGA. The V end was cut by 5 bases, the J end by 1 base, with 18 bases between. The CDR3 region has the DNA TGTGCCAGCAGCCCAGGGGGGCTAGCTGGGGCCAAAAACATTCAGTACTTC. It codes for CASSPGGLAGAKNIQYF.